Sequencing of this TCR beta chain was carried out in a study of tumor-infiltrating lymphocytes in primary liver carcinoma. Study-wide context: All patients, whether men or women, fell within 30 to 69 years of age. General observations from the study: Detection in all five tumor regions applied to only about 7-24% of top clones.

Trimming shortened V by 1 base and J by 3 bases, and 12 bases separated the two germline ends. Germline loops: CDR1 DFQATT, CDR2 SNEGSKA (reference sequence). This CDR3 region has 14 residues. The authors made TCR beta cDNA from around 500 ng total RNA with a constant-region primer. Slightly modified ARM-PCR with three nested multiplex PCR rounds yielded TCR beta libraries. Both of the initial two PCR rounds ran for about 11 cycles and employed TRBV1-TRBV30 forward primers alongside a C-beta reverse primer. One entry per CDR3 protein results from TCRdb running MiXCR on the multiplex PCR reads. The data show under 25,000 distinct CDR3 sequences, 75% to 80% seen once. RNA and DNA were co-extracted from approximately 20-30 mg of unsorted bulk tissue. The study found over 85% viable tumor cells in every tumor sample. In the case of this clonotype: The antigen remains unidentified.

Sequenced input: liver tumor tissue from sampling region 5. Stated subset: tumor region T5, tumor centre. The sequence derives from a woman in her 30s with primary liver carcinoma and hepatitis B virus infection. The V and J genes are TRBV20-1 and TRBJ1-2; D gene ambiguous. CDR3 sequence (DNA): TGCAGTGCTAGAGGGGAGTTTGATTACTATGGCTACACCTTC. This sequence encodes CSARGEFDYYGYTF.